This T cell receptor (beta chain) was documented in a study of lymphopenia after photon versus proton radiotherapy. General study points: Photon-treated patients lost naive T cells and TCR diversity; proton-treated stayed stable. Oligoclonal CD8+ Temra expansion after nadir drove photon patients' diversity drop. In patients who died, overall survival fell as post-nadir TCR diversity dropped more.

The CDR3 spans 14 residues. The V and J ends lost 4 bases and 4 bases, in that order; junction bases with no gene match: 3. From germline, CDR1 is SGHDN and CDR2 FVKESK. Worth noting for this clone: Its cognate antigen is unknown.

Sequencing used immunoSEQ multiplex PCR; TCRdb keeps in-frame clones, though not all of them. The table records fewer than 25,000 clones, 75% to 90% of them present only once. The TCR sequence derives from a man aged 80 or over with esophageal cancer. The chain recombines TRBV14 with TRBJ2-3; TRBD1 matches 9 bases. The sequences come from peripheral blood, collected from a patient treated with proton-based radiotherapy. Here the CDR3 reads CASSPTGGADTQYF. The CDR3 DNA sequence: TGTGCCAGCAGCCCTACAGGGGGCGCAGATACGCAGTATTTT.